The rows below give T cell receptor beta chains drawn from one sample of a study of blood T cell repertoires in COVID-19. This table comes from immunoSEQ multiplex PCR, and its TCRdb copy is limited to in-frame clones, with some not included. Among 200,000 to 250,000 clones listed, approximately 80% were seen once. The sample consisted of PBMCs or T cells enriched from blood (not recorded which). All receptors derive from a man aged 60-69 years who had recovered from COVID-19. Both conserved end residues are part of each CDR3. A D gene is named only where the DNA matches it firmly.

d_gene,v_gene,j_gene,CDR3aa
.,TRBV5-6,TRBJ1-3,CASSSTTDTIYF
TRBD2,TRBV29-1,TRBJ2-3,CSAHSRLADTADTQYF
TRBD2,TRBV10-2,TRBJ2-1,CASSGGALAGDHSSYNEQFF
.,TRBV6-1,TRBJ1-2,CASSDSRGYTF
.,TRBV6-1,TRBJ1-5,CASSERGIGGSNQPQHF
TRBD1,TRBV19,TRBJ2-5,CASSNRGTGGEETQYF
TRBD1,TRBV5-4,TRBJ2-2,CASSRDRTFPGELFF
TRBD1,TRBV7-2,TRBJ2-1,CASSLGRTGGFSEQFF
.,TRBV18,TRBJ1-2,CASSIGQIGYTF
TRBD1,TRBV5-6,TRBJ1-2,CASTSGTGGFGYTF
.,TRBV7-9,TRBJ1-2,CASSFADSIYGYTF
.,TRBV7-9,TRBJ1-1,CASSLALEVTEAFF
.,TRBV3-1/TRBV3-2,TRBJ1-2,CASSHFIEQTSAHGYTF
.,TRBV15,TRBJ2-7,CATSRDSGETYEQYF
.,TRBV5-4,TRBJ2-5,CASSLLRETQYF
.,TRBV11-2,TRBJ1-1,CASSLGMKQNTEAFF
TRBD1,TRBV7-2,TRBJ1-2,CASSLSGGLGYGYTF
.,TRBV6-6,TRBJ2-7,CASSYQALLRTYEQYF
.,TRBV11-3,TRBJ2-4,CASSNSPTQYF
.,TRBV19,TRBJ1-5,CASSIGEGSPYSNQPQHF
TRBD2,TRBV7-9,TRBJ2-5,CASMAGEQETQYF
TRBD1,TRBV10-3,TRBJ1-2,CAISESVRQGALGGYTF
.,TRBV7-9,TRBJ2-1,CASSPAVGNEQFF
.,TRBV2,TRBJ2-5,CASSEVWQDQETQYF
.,TRBV10-1,TRBJ1-2,CASATGDGYTF
.,TRBV11-3,TRBJ2-2,CASSLDLTNTGELFF
TRBD1,TRBV27,TRBJ1-1,CASSLDRAYAEAFF
.,TRBV20-1,TRBJ2-3,CSARQTDTQYF
TRBD1,TRBV9,TRBJ1-3,CASSGGTGYEVAGNTIYF
.,TRBV3-1/TRBV3-2,TRBJ1-5,CASSQSFDRLGNQPQHF
.,TRBV11-3,TRBJ2-1,CASSLGRNNEQFF
.,TRBV19,TRBJ1-1,CASSKNLREAFF
.,TRBV4-1,TRBJ2-4,CASSQEELAKNIQYF
TRBD1,TRBV5-4,TRBJ1-6,CASSLAEDRFGSPLHF
.,TRBV9,TRBJ1-2,CASSVGQKNYGYTF
.,TRBV19,TRBJ1-1,CASSARGTEAFF
.,TRBV6-2/TRBV6-3,TRBJ1-2,CASSLRSGGDYYGYTF
TRBD1,TRBV7-9,TRBJ1-2,CASSPRTGSHWGYTF
TRBD1,TRBV19,TRBJ2-1,CASSMGWGQGVRGNEQFF
TRBD1,TRBV2,TRBJ1-2,CASSKDRVSNYGYTF
.,TRBV6-5,TRBJ1-1,CASTSTMNTEAFF